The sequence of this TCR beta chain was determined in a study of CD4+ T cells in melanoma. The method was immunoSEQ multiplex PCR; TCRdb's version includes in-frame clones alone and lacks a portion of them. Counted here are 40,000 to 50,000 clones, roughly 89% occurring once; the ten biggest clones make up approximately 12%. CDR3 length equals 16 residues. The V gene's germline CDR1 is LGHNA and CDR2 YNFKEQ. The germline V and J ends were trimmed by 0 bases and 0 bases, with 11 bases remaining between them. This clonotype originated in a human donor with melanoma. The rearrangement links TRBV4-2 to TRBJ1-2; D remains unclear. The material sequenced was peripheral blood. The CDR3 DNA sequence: TGTGCCAGCAGCCAAGATTATGTGGCACCTAACTATGGCTACACCTTC. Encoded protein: CASSQDYVAPNYGYTF.